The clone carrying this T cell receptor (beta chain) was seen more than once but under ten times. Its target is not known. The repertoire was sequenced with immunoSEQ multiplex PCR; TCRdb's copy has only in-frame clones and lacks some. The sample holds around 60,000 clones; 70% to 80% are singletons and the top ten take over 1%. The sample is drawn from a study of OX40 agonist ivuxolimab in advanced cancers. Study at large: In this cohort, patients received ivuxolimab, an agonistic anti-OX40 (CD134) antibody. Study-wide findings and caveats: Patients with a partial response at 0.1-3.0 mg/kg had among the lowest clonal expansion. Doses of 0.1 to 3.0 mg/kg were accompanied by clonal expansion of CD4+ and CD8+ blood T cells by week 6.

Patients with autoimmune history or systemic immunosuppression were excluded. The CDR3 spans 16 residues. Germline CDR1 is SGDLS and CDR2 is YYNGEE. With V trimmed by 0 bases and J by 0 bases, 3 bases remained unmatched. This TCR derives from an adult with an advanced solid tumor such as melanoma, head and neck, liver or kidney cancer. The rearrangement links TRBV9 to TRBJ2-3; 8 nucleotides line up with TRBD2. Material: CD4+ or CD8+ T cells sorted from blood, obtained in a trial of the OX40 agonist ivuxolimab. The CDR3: CASSVGASGSTDTQYF. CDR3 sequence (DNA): TGTGCCAGCAGCGTAGGGGCTAGCGGGAGCACAGATACGCAGTATTTT.